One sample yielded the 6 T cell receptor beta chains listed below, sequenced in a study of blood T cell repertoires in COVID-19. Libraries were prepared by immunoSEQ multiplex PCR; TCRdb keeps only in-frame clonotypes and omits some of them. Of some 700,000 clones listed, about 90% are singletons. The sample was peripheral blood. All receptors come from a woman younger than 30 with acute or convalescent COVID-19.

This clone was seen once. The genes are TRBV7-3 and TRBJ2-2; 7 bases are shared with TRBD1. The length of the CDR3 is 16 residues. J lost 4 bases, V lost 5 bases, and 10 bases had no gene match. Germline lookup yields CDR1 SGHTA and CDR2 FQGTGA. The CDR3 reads CASSLQGGPGTGELFF. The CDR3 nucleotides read TGTGCCAGCAGCCTCCAAGGGGGCCCGGGCACCGGGGAGCTGTTTTTT.

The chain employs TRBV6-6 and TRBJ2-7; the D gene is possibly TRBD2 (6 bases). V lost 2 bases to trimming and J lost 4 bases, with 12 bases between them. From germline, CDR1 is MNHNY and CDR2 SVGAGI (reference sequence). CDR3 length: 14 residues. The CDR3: CASSYLTGGYEQYF. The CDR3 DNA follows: TGTGCCAGCAGTTACCTCACAGGAGGGTACGAGCAGTACTTC.

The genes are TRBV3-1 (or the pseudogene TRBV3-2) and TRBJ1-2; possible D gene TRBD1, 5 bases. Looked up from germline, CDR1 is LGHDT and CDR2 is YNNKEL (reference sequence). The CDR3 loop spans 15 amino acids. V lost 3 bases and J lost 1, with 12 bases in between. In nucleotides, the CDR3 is TGTGCCAGCAGCCAGCGGGACCTCATTAACTATGGCTACACCTTC. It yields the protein CASSQRDLINYGYTF.

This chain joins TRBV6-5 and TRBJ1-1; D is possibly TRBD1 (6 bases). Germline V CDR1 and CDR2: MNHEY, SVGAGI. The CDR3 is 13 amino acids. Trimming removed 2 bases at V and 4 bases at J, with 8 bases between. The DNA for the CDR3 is TGTGCCAGCAGTTACCGGGGGGCCACTGAAGCTTTCTTT. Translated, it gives CASSYRGATEAFF.

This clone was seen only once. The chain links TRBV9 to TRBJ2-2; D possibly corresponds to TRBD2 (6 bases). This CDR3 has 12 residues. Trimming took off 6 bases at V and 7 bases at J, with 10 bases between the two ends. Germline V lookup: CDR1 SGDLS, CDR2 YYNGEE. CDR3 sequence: CASMGEDGELFF. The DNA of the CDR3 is TGTGCCAGCATGGGGGAGGACGGGGAGCTGTTTTTT.

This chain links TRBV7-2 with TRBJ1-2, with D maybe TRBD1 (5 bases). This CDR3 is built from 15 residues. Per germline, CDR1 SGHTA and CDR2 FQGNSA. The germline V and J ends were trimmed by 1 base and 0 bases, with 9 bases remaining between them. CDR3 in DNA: TGTGCCAGCAGCTTAGGTCCAGGGTCTAACTATGGCTACACCTTC. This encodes CASSLGPGSNYGYTF.